The TCR beta chain described here comes from a study of shared clonotypes between healthy human individuals. Researchers sequenced unsorted PBMC DNA using ten immunoSEQ deep assay plates. Profiling relied on immunoSEQ multiplex PCR, and the TCRdb table lists in-frame clones only, not all of them. This table has roughly 500,000 clones, over 65% appearing once. Findings and limits, study-wide: Researchers sampled blood only, noting tissue repertoires likely differ.

Healthy HIV-negative adults without recent acute infections or vaccinations served as donors. Turning to this clone: Its antigen is not known.

The origin of this receptor is a woman aged 40 to 50 in good health. Some clones in this sample may be carry-over from other donors' samples. The sequencing sample was made of PBMCs.

The CDR3 nucleotides read TGTGCCAGCAGTCATCCCGGGACTAGCGGGAGTGTCTACGAGCAGTACTTC. This translates into CASSHPGTSGSVYEQYF. The chain uses TRBV2 and TRBJ2-7; 14 bases are shared with TRBD2. The CDR3 spans 17 residues. In germline, CDR1 is SNHLY, CDR2 FYNNEI. V shed 5 bases, J shed 3 bases, and the junction held 9 bases outside the gene matches.